The 29 T cell receptor beta chains below were found in one sample sequenced in a study of T cell changes during pregnancy in multiple sclerosis. The assay was immunoSEQ multiplex PCR, and TCRdb's table has in-frame clones only and misses some. This table has approximately 50,000 clones, around 91% appearing once. The sample consisted of peripheral blood, taken in the third trimester of pregnancy. The receptors stem from a female donor in good health, enrolled as a control in a pregnancy study.

The chain carries TRBV18 and TRBJ2-7, with a tentative D call TRBD2 (6 bases). This CDR3 is built from 15 residues. V lost 1 base and J lost 4, with 14 bases in between. Germline V gives CDR1 KGHSH, CDR2 LQKENI. CDR3 loop: CASSPRSRGFYEQYF. The CDR3 coding sequence is TGTGCCAGCTCACCACGCTCTCGGGGGTTTTACGAGCAGTACTTC.

The V and J genes are TRBV7-6 and TRBJ2-1, with 12 bases identical to TRBD2. After removal of 4 bases from V and 7 bases from J, the junction contained 5 bases not matched to a gene. The CDR3 consists of 15 residues. Per the germline V gene, CDR1 is SGHVS and CDR2 is FNYEAQ. The DNA of the CDR3 is TGTGCCAGCAGCTCTCTAGCGGGAGGGTGGAATGAGCAGTTCTTC. Amino acid sequence: CASSSLAGGWNEQFF.

The V and J genes are TRBV2 and TRBJ2-7; D uncertain. The germline CDR1 and CDR2 sequences are SNHLY and FYNNEI. The CDR3 is made up of 11 amino acids. Trimming shortened V by 3 bases and J by 9 bases, and 9 bases separated the two germline ends. The CDR3 here is CASSEGPGQYF. The CDR3 region has the DNA TGTGCCAGCAGTGAGGGTCCGGGGCAGTACTTC.

CDR3 sequence reads: CSVPRTGNYGYTF. CDR3 in DNA: TGCAGCGTCCCGAGGACAGGGAACTATGGCTACACCTTC. This chain joins TRBV29-1 and TRBJ1-2; 8 bases agree with TRBD1. From germline, CDR1 is SQVTM and CDR2 ANQGSEA. The length of the CDR3 is 13 residues. V was pared by 6 bases and J by 2 bases, with 5 bases of the junction left unmatched.

The gene calls are TRBV2 and TRBJ2-7; 7 bases match TRBD1. CDR1 and CDR2 (germline): SNHLY, FYNNEI. The CDR3 is made up of 14 amino acids. The ends lost 3 bases at V and 4 bases at J; junction bases unmatched: 6. The CDR3 here is CASSDRQGPYEQYF. The CDR3 DNA sequence: TGTGCCAGCAGTGACCGACAGGGCCCGTACGAGCAGTACTTC.

The V call is TRBV10-3, the J call TRBJ1-1; TRBD1 aligns across 8 bases. The CDR3 contains 13 residues. With V trimmed by 7 bases and J by 3 bases, 4 bases remained unmatched. In germline, CDR1 is ENHRY, CDR2 SYGVKD. The CDR3 protein is CAIKQGGHTEAFF. In DNA form, the CDR3 reads TGTGCCATCAAACAGGGGGGGCACACTGAAGCTTTCTTT.

In its sample, this clone was seen once. This chain links TRBV10-3 with TRBJ1-5, with a possible D match to TRBD1 (5 bases). The CDR3 totals 15 residues. Germline V gene lookup returns CDR1 ENHRY and CDR2 SYGVKD. The V gene lost 2 bases and the J gene lost 7 bases, with 15 bases spanning the gap. This CDR3 reads CAISEAGSGDQPQHF. The CDR3 DNA is TGTGCCATCAGTGAGGCAGGGTCGGGGGACCAGCCCCAGCATTTT.

The chain couples TRBV9 to TRBJ2-1; D possibly corresponds to TRBD1 (6 bases). The germline V gene encodes CDR1 SGDLS and CDR2 YYNGEE. V was pared by 3 bases and J by 6 bases, with 10 bases between. The CDR3 has 13 amino acids. CDR3 sequence: CASSATQGNEQFF. The CDR3 DNA follows: TGTGCCAGCAGCGCTACACAGGGCAATGAGCAGTTCTTC. The full variable domain, its missing parts supplied by reference TRBV9 and TRBJ2-1, is DSGVTQTPKHLITATGQRVTLRCSPRSGDLSVYWYQQSLDQGLQFLIQYYNGEERAKGNILERFSAQQFPDLHSELNLSSLELGDSALYFCASSATQGNEQFFGPGTRLTVL.

This chain uses TRBV5-5 with TRBJ2-7; perhaps TRBD2 as D (5 bases). Germline CDR1 SGHKS, CDR2 YYEKEE (reference sequence). V dropped 3 bases and J dropped 2 bases, with 21 bases sitting between them. This CDR3 has 17 residues. The CDR3 DNA is TGTGCCAGCAGCTCTGTGGGCCGGGGTTTAACCACCTACGAGCAGTACTTC. It yields the protein CASSSVGRGLTTYEQYF.

CDR3 DNA sequence: TGCGCCAGCAGCTTGGCCCAGGGGGCATACGAGCAGTACTTC. This translates into CASSLAQGAYEQYF. The V call is TRBV5-1, the J call TRBJ2-7; the match to TRBD1 covers 8 bases. This CDR3 comprises 14 residues. Germline V gives CDR1 SGHRS, CDR2 YFSETQ. The junction had 3 bases not matched to a gene; V was cut back by 0 bases and J by 4 bases.

The V gene is TRBV7-2, the J gene TRBJ2-7; 13 bases are a match to TRBD2. The V segment lost 1 base and the J segment 2 bases; nucleotides outside the gene matches: 8. This CDR3 is built from 18 residues. Germline assignment: CDR1 SGHTA and CDR2 FQGNSA. CDR3 sequence (DNA): TGTGCCAGCAGCTTAGTGGTACTAGCGGGGGGGGGAACCTACGAGCAGTACTTC. It yields the protein CASSLVVLAGGGTYEQYF.

This clone was seen once. The chain couples TRBV27 to TRBJ1-5; 11 nucleotides line up with TRBD1. Unmatched junction bases numbered 7, after V lost 6 bases and J lost 6 bases. Germline values: CDR1 MNHEY, CDR2 SMNVEV (reference sequence). CDR3 length: 15 residues. The CDR3 DNA reads as TGTGCCAGCAGCCTGGACAGGGGGCAGGGTCAGCCCCAGCATTTT. Its protein product is CASSLDRGQGQPQHF.

The chain uses TRBV6-5 and TRBJ1-2; D is unclear. This CDR3 comprises 14 residues. Trimming stripped 6 bases from V and 3 bases from J, with 14 bases between. Looked up from germline, CDR1 is MNHEY and CDR2 is SVGAGI. The CDR3 region is CASRRATRDYGYTF. The DNA for the CDR3 is TGTGCCAGCAGACGGGCCACTAGGGACTATGGCTACACCTTC.

The rearrangement uses TRBV6-5 and TRBJ2-1, with 8 bases lining up with TRBD1. The junction had 8 bases not matched to a gene; V was cut back by 6 bases and J by 10 bases. Germline V lookup: CDR1 MNHEY, CDR2 SVGAGI. This CDR3 contains 13 residues. CDR3 sequence reads: CASSLAGGLEQFF. In nucleotides, the CDR3 is TGTGCCAGCAGCCTTGCAGGGGGCTTGGAGCAGTTCTTC.

This clone came up once. The V call is TRBV18, the J call TRBJ1-2; D unresolved. Trimming left V 2 bases short and J 0 bases short, with 7 bases between. CDR1 is KGHSH, CDR2 LQKENI, per germline. CDR3 length: 14 residues. The chain's CDR3 is CASSPEASNYGYTF. For the CDR3, the DNA is TGTGCCAGCTCACCAGAGGCATCTAACTATGGCTACACCTTC.

The chain links TRBV29-1 to TRBJ2-1; D might be TRBD2 (6 bases). Germline CDR1 SQVTM, CDR2 ANQGSEA. The CDR3 extends over 16 amino acids. V was cut by 5 bases and J by 7 bases, with 24 bases left in between. The CDR3 is CSVNPPSAGRANEQFF. CDR3 in DNA: TGCAGCGTTAATCCCCCCTCCGCGGGACGAGCGAATGAGCAGTTCTTC.

The V gene is TRBV7-2, the J gene TRBJ2-1, with 9 positions matching TRBD2. Germline assignment: CDR1 SGHTA and CDR2 FQGNSA. The CDR3 runs 13 residues. Losses at the gene ends were 6 bases for V and 7 bases for J; bases not matched to a gene: 4. The CDR3 sequence is CASRSAGGNEQFF. The CDR3 DNA reads TGTGCCAGCAGATCCGCGGGAGGGAATGAGCAGTTCTTC.

The rearrangement uses TRBV11-3 and TRBJ2-7; 7 bases are shared with TRBD2. The CDR3 contains 16 residues. Germline V CDR1 and CDR2: SGHNT, YENEEA. V lost 1 base and J lost 1; bases outside the gene matches: 7. In DNA, the CDR3 is TGTGCCAGCAGCTTAGTTTTAGCGGGTACTTCCTACGAGCAGTACTTC. Its translation: CASSLVLAGTSYEQYF.

V and J are TRBV2 and TRBJ1-1, with TRBD1 as a possible D gene (5 bases). This CDR3 is built from 13 residues. CDR1 and CDR2 (germline): SNHLY, FYNNEI. V was cut by 4 bases and J by 1 base, with 7 bases left in between. The CDR3 is CASSATANTEAFF. The CDR3 DNA reads as TGTGCCAGCAGTGCGACAGCGAACACTGAAGCTTTCTTT.

The chain is built from TRBV18 and TRBJ1-3, with D unresolved. V was shortened by 3 bases and J by 0 bases, with 6 bases between the two germline ends. The CDR3 consists of 14 residues. Per germline, CDR1 KGHSH and CDR2 LQKENI. CDR3 bases: TGTGCCAGCTCACCCCCGGGCTCTGGAAACACCATATATTTT. This translates into CASSPPGSGNTIYF.

This clone has only one observation. The V call is TRBV19, the J call TRBJ1-5; D is uncertain. From germline, CDR1 is LNHDA and CDR2 SQIVND (reference sequence). The CDR3 loop spans 13 amino acids. The germline V and J ends were trimmed by 1 base and 3 bases, with 4 bases remaining between them. The CDR3 DNA reads as TGTGCCAGTAGTATAGCACACAATCAGCCCCAGCATTTT. Translated, it gives CASSIAHNQPQHF.

The chain employs TRBV5-6 and TRBJ2-7; 9 bases map to TRBD1. The germline V gene encodes CDR1 SGHDT and CDR2 YYEEEE. J gave up 6 bases and V 4 bases, and 11 bases lay outside the gene matches. This CDR3 comprises 15 residues. CDR3 DNA: TGTGCCAGCAGCCTGATGGGACAGGGACTCTCCGAGCAGTACTTC. This encodes CASSLMGQGLSEQYF.

The chain employs TRBV9 and TRBJ2-3; no firm D call. V was pared by 0 bases and J by 5 bases, with 4 bases between. The CDR3 totals 12 residues. The germline CDR1 and CDR2 sequences are SGDLS and YYNGEE. The CDR3 is CASSVALDTQYF. The CDR3 DNA reads as TGTGCCAGCAGCGTAGCTTTAGATACGCAGTATTTT.

This clone appeared once. This chain joins TRBV25-1 and TRBJ1-5; tentatively, D is TRBD1 (6 bases). The CDR3 spans 13 residues. Germline V gene lookup returns CDR1 MGHDK and CDR2 SYGVNS. Trimming cost V 2 bases and J 4 bases, with 6 bases left between them. Here the CDR3 reads CASSETGNQPQHF. The CDR3 DNA reads as TGTGCCAGCAGTGAAACAGGGAATCAGCCCCAGCATTTT.

V gene TRBV19 combines with J gene TRBJ1-2; a possible D gene is TRBD1 (5 bases). Germline lookup yields CDR1 LNHDA and CDR2 SQIVND (reference sequence). The V and J ends lost 3 bases and 2 bases respectively, with 10 bases between them. This CDR3 is built from 14 residues. The CDR3 DNA sequence: TGTGCCAGTAGTATCTTAGACAGCAACTATGGCTACACCTTC. Its protein is CASSILDSNYGYTF.

The chain joins TRBV7-2 to TRBJ2-1; TRBD2 aligns across 10 bases. The CDR3 is 16 amino acids. The V and J ends lost 1 base and 6 bases, in that order; junction bases with no gene match: 6. The germline V gene has CDR1 SGHTA and CDR2 FQGNSA. The CDR3 reads CASSLDRLAGANEQFF. CDR3 coding DNA: TGTGCCAGCAGCTTAGATCGTCTAGCGGGGGCCAATGAGCAGTTCTTC.

V usage is TRBV30 and J usage is TRBJ2-1, with TRBD2 matching 14 bases. Trimming cost V 5 bases and J 3 bases; bases outside gene matches: 6. This CDR3 is built from 16 residues. The germline V gene has CDR1 GTSNPN and CDR2 SVGIG (reference sequence). CDR3 DNA sequence: TGTGCCTGGGCTGGACTAGCGGGGGGCCACTACAATGAGCAGTTCTTC. It yields the protein CAWAGLAGGHYNEQFF.

This chain uses TRBV10-3 with TRBJ1-1, with TRBD1 identical over 10 bases. The J segment lost 5 bases and the V segment lost 10 bases, leaving 10 bases of the junction unmatched. Germline-derived CDR1 and CDR2 are ENHRY and SYGVKD. The CDR3 has 14 residues. The CDR3 loop reads CATSGTGAWTEAFF. CDR3 coding DNA: TGTGCCACTTCCGGGACAGGGGCATGGACTGAAGCTTTCTTT.

The chain couples TRBV30 to TRBJ1-1, with 7 bases fitting TRBD1. Losses at the gene ends were 5 bases for V and 2 bases for J; bases not matched to a gene: 2. CDR1 is GTSNPN and CDR2 is SVGIG in the germline V gene (reference sequence). This CDR3 has 12 amino acids. CDR3 in DNA: TGTGCCTGGGGACAGGCTAACACTGAAGCTTTCTTT. This gives the protein CAWGQANTEAFF.